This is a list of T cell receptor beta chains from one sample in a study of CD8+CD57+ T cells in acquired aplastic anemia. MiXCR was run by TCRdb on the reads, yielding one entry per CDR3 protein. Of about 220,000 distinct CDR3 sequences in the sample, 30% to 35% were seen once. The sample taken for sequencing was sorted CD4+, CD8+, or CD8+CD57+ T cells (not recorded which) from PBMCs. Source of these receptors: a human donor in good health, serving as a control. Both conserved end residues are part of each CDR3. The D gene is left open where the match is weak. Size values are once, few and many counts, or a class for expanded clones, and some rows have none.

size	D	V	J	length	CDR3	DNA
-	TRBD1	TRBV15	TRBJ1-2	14	CATSRDKSTGRYTF	TGTGCCACCAGCAGAGATAAGTCGACAGGGCGGTACACCTTC
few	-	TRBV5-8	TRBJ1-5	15	CASSRGRDSNQPQHF	TGTGCCAGCAGCCGGGGACGGGATAGCAATCAGCCCCAGCATTTT
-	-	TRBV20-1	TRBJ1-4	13	CSARGGGDEKLFF	TGCAGTGCTAGAGGAGGGGGTGATGAAAAACTGTTTTTT
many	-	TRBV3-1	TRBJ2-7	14	CASSQAGPSTEQYF	TGTGCCAGCAGCCAAGCGGGACCTTCTACGGAGCAGTACTTC
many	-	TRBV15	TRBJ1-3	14	CATSRDSGGNTIYF	TGTGCCACCAGCAGAGATTCGGGGGGAAACACCATATATTTT
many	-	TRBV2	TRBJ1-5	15	CASSEGEVYNQPQHF	TGTGCCAGCAGTGAAGGAGAGGTATACAATCAGCCCCAGCATTTT
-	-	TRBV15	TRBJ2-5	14	CATRRTGFEETQYF	TGTGCCACCAGACGGACGGGATTTGAGGAGACCCAGTACTTC
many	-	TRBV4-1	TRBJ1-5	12	CASSLVGQPQHF	TGTGCCAGCAGCTTAGTAGGCCAGCCCCAGCATTTT
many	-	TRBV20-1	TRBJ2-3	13	CSARDRGRDTQYF	TGCAGTGCTAGAGATCGGGGGCGAGATACGCAGTATTTT
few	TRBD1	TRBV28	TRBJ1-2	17	CASDGTTGGGGNYGYTF	TGTGCCAGCGACGGCACTACAGGGGGCGGGGGAAACTATGGCTACACCTTC